This entry lists 21 T cell receptor beta chains sequenced from one sample in a study of cytomegalovirus exposure and HLA in healthy donors. The primer mix had 60 Vbeta and 13 Jbeta primers. The method was immunoSEQ multiplex PCR; TCRdb's version includes in-frame clones alone and lacks a portion of them. The table includes over 200,000 clones, about two thirds detected once. The sample comprised PBMCs. These receptors all come from a man aged 35 to 55 in good health and CMV-seropositive.

This clone has just a few counts. The chain joins TRBV18 to TRBJ1-1; no clear D. There are 12 residues in the CDR3. V dropped 1 base and J dropped 5 bases, with 5 bases sitting between them. In germline, CDR1 is KGHSH, CDR2 LQKENI. The CDR3 loop reads CASSPRETEAFF. DNA of the CDR3: TGTGCCAGCTCACCACGGGAGACTGAAGCTTTCTTT.

The chain combines TRBV5-6 with TRBJ2-7, with 8 nucleotides matching TRBD2. With 4 bases clipped from V and 1 base from J, the junction kept 4 bases outside the gene matches. CDR1 is SGHDT and CDR2 is YYEEEE in the germline V gene. CDR3 length: 14 amino acids. CDR3 sequence reads: CASSPGGMSYEQYF. The CDR3, as DNA: TGTGCCAGCAGCCCGGGGGGGATGTCCTACGAGCAGTACTTC.

This chain connects TRBV7-2 to TRBJ1-4, with D tentatively TRBD1 (6 bases). Trimming took 5 bases from V and 8 from J, leaving 12 bases between them. Per germline, CDR1 SGHTA and CDR2 FQGNSA. CDR3 length: 13 amino acids. The CDR3: CASSPVTGEKLFF. The CDR3 region has the DNA TGTGCCAGCAGCCCTGTGACAGGAGAAAAACTGTTTTTT.

The chain uses TRBV9 and TRBJ2-3; no clear D. The V gene's germline CDR1 is SGDLS and CDR2 YYNGEE. This CDR3 contains 15 residues. V was clipped by 1 base and J by 2 bases, with 11 bases between them. The CDR3 DNA reads TGTGCCAGCAGCGTATCCGGGTCCTACACAGATACGCAGTATTTT. It translates to CASSVSGSYTDTQYF.

The chain carries TRBV27 and TRBJ1-3, with D maybe TRBD1 (5 bases). Trimming took 5 bases from V and 0 from J, leaving 11 bases between them. Germline CDR1 MNHEY, CDR2 SMNVEV (reference sequence). The CDR3 is 15 amino acids. CDR3 in DNA: TGTGCCAGCAGTAAAACACAGGCCTCTGGAAACACCATATATTTT. Protein: CASSKTQASGNTIYF.

V and J are TRBV7-3 and TRBJ2-1, with 14 bases matching TRBD2. V trimming: 5 bases; J trimming: 8 bases; junction bases outside the gene matches: 5. The CDR3 extends over 15 amino acids. Per the germline V gene, CDR1 is SGHTA and CDR2 is FQGTGA. The DNA of the CDR3 is TGTGCCAGCAGCCGGACTAGCGGGGGGATCGATGAGCAGTTCTTC. This codes for CASSRTSGGIDEQFF.

The rearrangement uses TRBV29-1 and TRBJ1-2, with 10 bases fitting TRBD1. The CDR3 sequence is 13 residues long. The V gene end was trimmed by 4 bases and the J gene end by 8 bases; junction bases not matched to a gene: 7. Germline V gene sequence: CDR1 SQVTM, CDR2 ANQGSEA. Written as DNA, the CDR3 is TGCAGCGTTGTGCTGGGACAGGGGACGGGCTACACCTTC. This gives the protein CSVVLGQGTGYTF.

The chain carries TRBV5-4 and TRBJ2-1; D possibly corresponds to TRBD2 (6 bases). Trimming took off 3 bases at V and 5 bases at J, with 18 bases between the two ends. The CDR3 length is 16 residues. The germline V gene encodes CDR1 SGHNT and CDR2 YYREEE (reference sequence). The CDR3 sequence: CASSWGLVGAHNEQFF. In DNA, the CDR3 is TGTGCCAGCAGCTGGGGACTCGTCGGCGCCCACAATGAGCAGTTCTTC.

V gene TRBV27 combines with J gene TRBJ2-5, with 8 bases identical to TRBD2. With 6 bases clipped from V and 4 bases from J, the junction kept 4 bases outside the gene matches. The CDR3 extends over 13 amino acids. Germline V gene lookup returns CDR1 MNHEY and CDR2 SMNVEV (reference sequence). CDR3 DNA sequence: TGTGCCAGCAGGGAAGCGGGGGTAGAGACCCAGTACTTC. Translating it yields CASREAGVETQYF.

The genes are TRBV28 and TRBJ1-2; D is perhaps TRBD1 (6 bases). This CDR3 contains 14 residues. Germline-derived CDR1 and CDR2 are MDHEN and SYDVKM. Trimming left V 6 bases short and J 6 bases short, with 17 bases between. Here the CDR3 DNA reads TGTGCCAGCAGGCCGGGACAATTGGGGCATGGCTACACCTTC. This sequence encodes CASRPGQLGHGYTF.

V and J are TRBV28 and TRBJ2-3; 12 nucleotides agree with TRBD2. The V and J ends lost 3 bases and 2 bases, in that order; junction bases with no gene match: 15. The CDR3 extends over 20 amino acids. Germline CDR1 and CDR2: MDHEN and SYDVKM. CDR3 nucleotide sequence: TGTGCCAGCAGTTTGTATGCACTAGCGGGGGGACGAACCAACACAGATACGCAGTATTTT. Its translation: CASSLYALAGGRTNTDTQYF.

In this sample, this clone turned up once. This rearrangement joins TRBV7-6 to TRBJ1-1; 9 positions match TRBD1. V lost 1 base and J lost 0; bases outside the gene matches: 3. CDR1 is SGHVS and CDR2 is FNYEAQ in the germline V gene. The CDR3 length is 16 residues. CDR3 DNA: TGTGCCAGCAGCTTAGGAGGGACAGGGTTGAACACTGAAGCTTTCTTT. This translates into CASSLGGTGLNTEAFF.

This chain connects TRBV6-1 to TRBJ2-2; 10 bases are a match to TRBD2. Germline CDR1 is MNHNS and CDR2 is SASEGT. CDR3 length equals 15 residues. J was trimmed by 5 bases and V by 4 bases; bases with no gene match: 4. The CDR3 DNA reads TGTGCCAGCAGTGTTCTAGCGGGAGAAACCGGGGAGCTGTTTTTT. Its protein is CASSVLAGETGELFF.

The chain uses TRBV7-2 and TRBJ2-1; a possible D gene is TRBD1 (6 bases). This CDR3 spans 16 amino acids. In germline, CDR1 is SGHTA, CDR2 FQGNSA. The V end lost 6 bases, the J end lost 0 bases, and 15 bases lay between the germline ends. In nucleotides, the CDR3 is TGTGCCAGCAGTCTCTCAGGGGCCAGCTCCTACAATGAGCAGTTCTTC. This gives the protein CASSLSGASSYNEQFF. Looking up the rest from reference TRBV7-2 and TRBJ2-1 gives the full variable domain: GAGVSQSPSNKVTEKGKDVELRCDPISGHTALYWYRQSLGQGLEFLIYFQGNSAPDKSGLPSDRFSAERTGGSVSTLTIQRTQQEDSAVYLCASSLSGASSYNEQFFGPGTRLTVL.

V is TRBV19 and J is TRBJ2-1; D perhaps matches TRBD1 (6 bases). The CDR3 totals 15 residues. The germline V and J ends were trimmed by 9 bases and 0 bases, with 15 bases remaining between them. Germline V gene sequence: CDR1 LNHDA, CDR2 SQIVND (reference sequence). The CDR3 nucleotides read TGTGCCAGCACGACAGGACAAAGCTCCTACAATGAGCAGTTCTTC. Translating it yields CASTTGQSSYNEQFF.

The V and J genes are TRBV5-4 and TRBJ2-7; 10 bases line up with TRBD1. Germline values: CDR1 SGHNT, CDR2 YYREEE (reference sequence). This CDR3 region has 13 residues. V was pared by 2 bases and J by 7 bases, with 3 bases of the junction left unmatched. The CDR3 protein is CASSFDRGREQYF. CDR3 nucleotide sequence: TGTGCCAGCAGCTTTGACAGGGGGCGTGAGCAGTACTTC.

J is TRBJ1-2 and V is TRBV19; 12 nucleotides agree with TRBD1. The length of the CDR3 is 16 residues. Germline values: CDR1 LNHDA, CDR2 SQIVND (reference sequence). The junction had 6 bases not matched to a gene; V was cut back by 3 bases and J by 4 bases. CDR3 sequence reads: CASSIDGTGGAYGYTF. CDR3 DNA sequence: TGTGCCAGTAGTATCGACGGGACAGGGGGCGCCTATGGCTACACCTTC.

This clone has a handful of counts. V usage is TRBV5-1 and J usage is TRBJ2-5; 10 nucleotides line up with TRBD1. Germline CDR1 reads SGHRS; CDR2 reads YFSETQ. V was pared by 0 bases and J by 11 bases, with 4 bases of the junction left unmatched. The CDR3 extends over 13 amino acids. CDR3 region: CASSLGGQGEQYF. CDR3 in DNA: TGCGCCAGCAGCTTGGGCGGACAGGGGGAGCAGTACTTC.

The chain is built from TRBV28 and TRBJ1-4, with D possibly TRBD1 on 5 matching bases. This CDR3 is 16 amino acids long. Trimming removed 2 bases from V and 0 bases from J, with 10 bases in between. Germline lookup yields CDR1 MDHEN and CDR2 SYDVKM. The CDR3, as DNA: TGTGCCAGCAGTTTAGGCAGGGAAGCAACTAATGAAAAACTGTTTTTT. This gives the protein CASSLGREATNEKLFF.

The chain employs TRBV5-4 and TRBJ1-3, with TRBD1 matching over 8 bases. The germline V gene encodes CDR1 SGHNT and CDR2 YYREEE (reference sequence). This CDR3 is built from 16 residues. Trimming cost V 5 bases and J 1 base; bases outside gene matches: 8. The CDR3 DNA sequence: TGTGCCAGCAGTCAGGGGGCCTCAGTGTCTGGAAACACCATATATTTT. Translating gives CASSQGASVSGNTIYF. Supplemented by reference TRBV5-4 and TRBJ1-3, the full variable domain reads ETGVTQSPTHLIKTRGQQVTLRCSSQSGHNTVSWYQQALGQGPQFIFQYYREEENGRGNFPPRFSGLQFPNYSSELNVNALELDDSALYLCASSQGASVSGNTIYFGEGSWLTVV.

This sequence joins TRBV18 and TRBJ2-5, with D uncertain. The V gene's germline CDR1 is KGHSH and CDR2 LQKENI. There are 17 residues in the CDR3. The V gene lost 0 bases and the J gene lost 2 bases, with 16 bases spanning the gap. The CDR3 region is CASSPPRPWQSQETQYF. CDR3 in DNA: TGTGCCAGCTCACCACCCAGGCCGTGGCAGTCACAAGAGACCCAGTACTTC.